This record covers a single TCR beta chain. Its antigen remains unidentified. This table comes from immunoSEQ multiplex PCR, and its TCRdb copy is limited to in-frame clones, with some not included. This sample has approximately 180,000 clones, with around nine tenths found just once. These data are taken from a study of T cell responses to AZD1222 COVID-19 vaccine. This CDR3 spans 16 amino acids. CDR1 and CDR2 (germline): MNHEY, SMNVEV (reference sequence). V dropped 4 bases and J dropped 3; count of bases not matched to a gene: 10. Study results and caveats: Nearly half of spike-specific TCRs reportedly target variant regions that are unmutated in the B.1.351 and B.1.1.7 variants. Just a handful of people given AZD1222 tested seropositive at baseline.

The receptor was isolated from an adult who received the MenACWY meningococcal vaccine as a control. The sample here was peripheral blood, taken 28 days after the second dose of the MenACWY control vaccine. The rearrangement links TRBV27 to TRBJ2-3; 7 bases agree with TRBD2. The CDR3, as DNA: TGTGCCAGCAGTTCCTGGACTAGGGCTTCGACAGATACGCAGTATTTT. It translates to CASSSWTRASTDTQYF.